This T cell receptor (beta chain) was sequenced in a study of blood T cell repertoires in COVID-19. CDR1 and CDR2 from the germline V gene are KGHDR and SFDVKD. The CDR3 loop spans 16 amino acids. The V end lost 0 bases, the J end lost 3 bases, and 11 bases lay between the germline ends. Those enrolled, adults aged roughly 18 to 100 years, came from about two dozen US areas. Here immunoSEQ multiplex PCR was the method, and the copy in TCRdb shows in-frame clones only, minus some. The sample has roughly 280,000 clones, roughly nine tenths seen once; the top ten hold approximately 2%. This chain connects TRBV24-1 to TRBJ2-1; possible D gene TRBD2, 6 bases. The receptor comes from an older woman who had recovered from COVID-19. Sequencing was done on a sample of PBMCs or T cells enriched from blood (not recorded which). In nucleotides, the CDR3 is TGTGCCACCAGTGATTTGCATCCTAGCGACTACAATGAGCAGTTCTTC. Its protein product is CATSDLHPSDYNEQFF.